These T cell receptor beta chains were read from a single sample in a study of identical twins. TCRdb passed the 5' RACE reads through MiXCR, listing each CDR3 protein once. The table includes about 890,000 distinct CDR3 sequences, 12% detected once. Another study also made use of these data, one on yellow fever vaccine responses in identical twins.

Material for sequencing was PBMCs. These receptors originate from a woman in her late teens or twenties in good health. CDR3s include the opening cysteine and the closing phenylalanine or tryptophan. The D gene is left open where the match is weak. Size is stated for part of the rows, as once, few or many counts, or as a class when the clone is expanded.

length: 15
V: TRBV7-9
size: .
D: .
J: TRBJ1-1
DNA: TGTGCCAGCAGCTCATCCGGGACGGTGAACACTGAAGCTTTCTTT
CDR3: CASSSSGTVNTEAFF

length: 16
V: TRBV12-5
size: .
D: .
J: TRBJ2-1
DNA: TGTGCTAGTGGTTCGGATGGGACTTTAGTTATGAATGAGCAGTTCTTC
CDR3: CASGSDGTLVMNEQFF

length: 16
V: TRBV11-2
size: few
D: TRBD2
J: TRBJ2-1
DNA: TGTGCCAGCAGCTTCGGGCTAGCGGGGGGGCTAGCTGAGCAGTTCTTC
CDR3: CASSFGLAGGLAEQFF

length: 14
V: TRBV20-1
size: .
D: .
J: TRBJ2-1
DNA: TGCAGTGCTGGGTGGCGGGGTGGTTACAATGAGCAGTTCTTC
CDR3: CSAGWRGGYNEQFF

length: 13
V: TRBV5-5
size: few
D: .
J: TRBJ1-6
DNA: TGTGCCAGCAGCTTGGGGGAGGTTTCACCCCTCCACTTT
CDR3: CASSLGEVSPLHF

length: 15
V: TRBV7-8
size: few
D: .
J: TRBJ1-1
DNA: TGTGCCAGCAGCTTAGAACGGGGGCCGAACACTGAAGCTTTCTTT
CDR3: CASSLERGPNTEAFF

length: 17
V: TRBV6-5
size: many
D: .
J: TRBJ1-1
DNA: TGTGCCAGCAGTTACTCGGTGGGGCGCGGGGAGGGCACTGAAGCTTTCTTT
CDR3: CASSYSVGRGEGTEAFF

length: 12
V: TRBV12-3/TRBV12-4
size: few
D: .
J: TRBJ1-5
DNA: TGTGCCAGCAGGAACAGAAATCAGCCCCAGCATTTT
CDR3: CASRNRNQPQHF

length: 14
V: TRBV7-9
size: few
D: .
J: TRBJ2-3
DNA: TGTGCCAGCAGCTTCACAATAGGTTCAGATACGCAGTATTTT
CDR3: CASSFTIGSDTQYF

length: 15
V: TRBV20-1
size: .
D: TRBD2
J: TRBJ2-1
DNA: TGCAGTGCTAGGCGGGAGGGTGGCTCCTACAATGAGCAGTTCTTC
CDR3: CSARREGGSYNEQFF

length: 15
V: TRBV3-1
size: .
D: TRBD2
J: TRBJ2-1
DNA: TGTGCCAGCAGCCAGGCTAGCGGGATGAAGAATGAGCAGTTCTTC
CDR3: CASSQASGMKNEQFF

length: 18
V: TRBV12-3/TRBV12-4
size: few
D: TRBD2
J: TRBJ2-1
DNA: TGTGCCAGCAGTCCCCTATACGGTAGCGGGAGCTCCTACAATGAGCAGTTCTTC
CDR3: CASSPLYGSGSSYNEQFF

length: 12
V: TRBV29-1
size: .
D: .
J: TRBJ2-1
DNA: TGCAGCGCACCTACAGGTTTCAATGAGCAGTTCTTC
CDR3: CSAPTGFNEQFF

length: 14
V: TRBV7-6
size: .
D: .
J: TRBJ2-3
DNA: TGTGCCAGCAGCTTAGCCGGCCTCGCAGATACGCAGTATTTT
CDR3: CASSLAGLADTQYF

length: 15
V: TRBV20-1
size: .
D: TRBD1
J: TRBJ1-1
DNA: TGCAGTGCTACTGTCCCGGGACAGGGGAACACTGAAGCTTTCTTT
CDR3: CSATVPGQGNTEAFF

length: 12
V: TRBV6-5
size: .
D: .
J: TRBJ2-1
DNA: TGTGCCAGCAGCCGACTGCCGAATGAGCAGTTCTTC
CDR3: CASSRLPNEQFF

length: 18
V: TRBV6-5
size: many
D: TRBD2
J: TRBJ2-2
DNA: TGTGCCAGCAGTTATTTGGCTCTAGCGGGGATTTTCACCGGGGAGCTGTTTTTT
CDR3: CASSYLALAGIFTGELFF

length: 16
V: TRBV4-1
size: .
D: .
J: TRBJ2-7
DNA: TGCGCCAGCAGCCAAGGATCAGGGGCAATCCTTTACGAGCAGTACTTC
CDR3: CASSQGSGAILYEQYF

length: 19
V: TRBV3-1
size: few
D: TRBD2
J: TRBJ2-1
DNA: TGTGCCAGCAGCCGGCCTCCGGGACTAGCGGGTAGCTCCTACAATGAGCAGTTCTTC
CDR3: CASSRPPGLAGSSYNEQFF

length: 14
V: TRBV7-6
size: many
D: .
J: TRBJ2-7
DNA: TGTGCCAGCAGCTTAAGGGACAACTCCTACGAGCAGTACTTC
CDR3: CASSLRDNSYEQYF

length: 18
V: TRBV6-5
size: .
D: TRBD1
J: TRBJ2-4
DNA: TGTGCCAGCAGTTACTCGAACTCAGGACAGGAAGCCAAAAACATTCAGTACTTC
CDR3: CASSYSNSGQEAKNIQYF

length: 17
V: TRBV7-9
size: few
D: .
J: TRBJ1-3
DNA: TGTGCCAGCAGCTTAGCGGTGGGAGTAGCGGCTGGAAACACCATATATTTT
CDR3: CASSLAVGVAAGNTIYF

length: 15
V: TRBV5-1
size: .
D: .
J: TRBJ2-1
DNA: TGCGCCAGCAGCCAAACGCCGTCCCTGGACAATGAGCAGTTCTTC
CDR3: CASSQTPSLDNEQFF

length: 14
V: TRBV6-5
size: few
D: .
J: TRBJ1-2
DNA: TGTGCCAGCAGTTACTCGTGGCAGAACTATGGCTACACCTTC
CDR3: CASSYSWQNYGYTF

length: 11
V: TRBV10-3
size: many
D: TRBD1
J: TRBJ1-1
DNA: TGTGCCATCAGCACAGGGGCGGAAGCTTTCTTT
CDR3: CAISTGAEAFF

length: 15
V: TRBV20-1
size: few
D: .
J: TRBJ2-3
DNA: TGCAGTGCTAGTGTGGCGGGTATAAGCACAGATACGCAGTATTTT
CDR3: CSASVAGISTDTQYF

length: 13
V: TRBV15
size: once
D: .
J: TRBJ2-3
DNA: TGTGCCACCAGCAGCATTCGCACAGATACGCAGTATTTT
CDR3: CATSSIRTDTQYF

length: 14
V: TRBV12-3/TRBV12-4
size: many
D: .
J: TRBJ2-3
DNA: TGTGCCAGCAGTTTCGGACAGTCCACAGATACGCAGTATTTT
CDR3: CASSFGQSTDTQYF

length: 14
V: TRBV27
size: few
D: TRBD1
J: TRBJ1-2
DNA: TGTGCCAGCAAAAGGGACAGTTCGAACTATGGCTACACCTTC
CDR3: CASKRDSSNYGYTF

length: 17
V: TRBV6-5
size: .
D: .
J: TRBJ1-3
DNA: TGTGCCAGCAGTTATATGGGTATTAACCCCTCTGGAAACACCATATATTTT
CDR3: CASSYMGINPSGNTIYF

length: 12
V: TRBV15
size: many
D: .
J: TRBJ1-5
DNA: TGTGCCACCAGCTATCCTGCTCAGCCCCAGCATTTT
CDR3: CATSYPAQPQHF

length: 13
V: TRBV28
size: .
D: .
J: TRBJ2-4
DNA: TGTGCCAGCAGTTTGCGGGGAGGAAACATTCAGTACTTC
CDR3: CASSLRGGNIQYF

length: 16
V: TRBV3-1
size: .
D: TRBD1
J: TRBJ2-1
DNA: TGTGCCAGCAGGAGAGGGGGGACAGGTAACTACAATGAGCAGTTCTTC
CDR3: CASRRGGTGNYNEQFF

length: 14
V: TRBV10-3
size: many
D: .
J: TRBJ2-5
DNA: TGTGCCATCAGTGAGTCGCGGGCAACAGAGACCCAGTACTTC
CDR3: CAISESRATETQYF

length: 17
V: TRBV5-1
size: .
D: TRBD1
J: TRBJ2-3
DNA: TGCGCCAGCAGCTTGGGGGGCACGACAGGGTACACAGATACGCAGTATTTT
CDR3: CASSLGGTTGYTDTQYF

length: 15
V: TRBV11-2
size: few
D: .
J: TRBJ2-3
DNA: TGTGCCAGCAGCACCCAATGGACAGGCACAGATACGCAGTATTTT
CDR3: CASSTQWTGTDTQYF

length: 16
V: TRBV2
size: .
D: TRBD2
J: TRBJ2-1
DNA: TGTGCCAGCAGCCTTAGCGGGCGGATCTCCTACAATGAGCAGTTCTTC
CDR3: CASSLSGRISYNEQFF

length: 17
V: TRBV12-3/TRBV12-4
size: few
D: TRBD2
J: TRBJ2-1
DNA: TGTGCCAGCAGTTTTTTGGGGACTAGTTCCAGCTACAATGAGCAGTTCTTC
CDR3: CASSFLGTSSSYNEQFF

length: 16
V: TRBV7-8
size: .
D: .
J: TRBJ2-3
DNA: TGTGCCAGCAGCCCCCGCAGGTCTCTGGGCCCAGATACGCAGTATTTT
CDR3: CASSPRRSLGPDTQYF

length: 14
V: TRBV5-1
size: few
D: .
J: TRBJ1-1
DNA: TGCGCCAGCAGCTTAACAGACCGGGTTGTAGAAGCTTTCTTT
CDR3: CASSLTDRVVEAFF

length: 15
V: TRBV12-3/TRBV12-4
size: .
D: .
J: TRBJ1-5
DNA: TGTGCCAGCAGTTTACTAACAGGGCAGAATCAGCCCCAGCATTTT
CDR3: CASSLLTGQNQPQHF

length: 12
V: TRBV20-1
size: many
D: .
J: TRBJ1-3
DNA: TGCAGTGCTCTGGGGCTAGGAAACACCATATATTTT
CDR3: CSALGLGNTIYF

length: 17
V: TRBV7-9
size: few
D: TRBD1
J: TRBJ2-2
DNA: TGTGCCAGCAGCTTCGACTGGCAGGGGGCTCACACCGGGGAGCTGTTTTTT
CDR3: CASSFDWQGAHTGELFF

length: 13
V: TRBV7-9
size: .
D: .
J: TRBJ2-1
DNA: TGTGCCAGCAGCTTAGTCTTCGGTAGTCAGCAGTTCTTC
CDR3: CASSLVFGSQQFF

length: 14
V: TRBV5-6
size: .
D: TRBD1
J: TRBJ2-5
DNA: TGTGCCAGCAGCCGACAGGGGGCGTGGGAGACCCAGTACTTC
CDR3: CASSRQGAWETQYF

length: 16
V: TRBV11-2
size: .
D: TRBD2
J: TRBJ2-1
DNA: TGTGCCAGCCTCCGGACTAGCGGGAGGGCCTACAATGAGCAGTTCTTC
CDR3: CASLRTSGRAYNEQFF

length: 15
V: TRBV7-9
size: .
D: .
J: TRBJ1-2
DNA: TGTGCCAGCAGCTCCTACGACAGAGCTAACTATGGCTACACCTTC
CDR3: CASSSYDRANYGYTF

length: 17
V: TRBV6-2/TRBV6-3
size: .
D: TRBD2
J: TRBJ2-7
DNA: TGTGCCAGCAGTTACACTTGGACTAGCGGGAGATCGTACGAGCAGTACTTC
CDR3: CASSYTWTSGRSYEQYF

length: 16
V: TRBV25-1
size: many
D: TRBD2
J: TRBJ2-1
DNA: TGTGCCAGCAGTGAATATTGGCCTAGCGGGAGCAATGAGCAGTTCTTC
CDR3: CASSEYWPSGSNEQFF

length: 13
V: TRBV7-9
size: few
D: .
J: TRBJ2-1
DNA: TGTGCCAGCAGCCTGGCAGGGAAGACTGAGCAGTTCTTC
CDR3: CASSLAGKTEQFF

length: 16
V: TRBV20-1
size: few
D: TRBD2
J: TRBJ2-7
DNA: TGCAGTGCTAGAGATCCTGAGCGGGACCCCTCCTACGAGCAGTACTTC
CDR3: CSARDPERDPSYEQYF

length: 12
V: TRBV10-3
size: .
D: TRBD1
J: TRBJ1-2
DNA: TGTGCCATCTCCACAGGGGGGTATGGCTACACCTTC
CDR3: CAISTGGYGYTF

length: 20
V: TRBV14
size: .
D: TRBD2
J: TRBJ2-1
DNA: TGTGCCAGCAGCCGGCGGGACGTTCGGCTAGCGGGAGTTCACTACAATGAGCAGTTCTTC
CDR3: CASSRRDVRLAGVHYNEQFF

length: 12
V: TRBV29-1
size: many
D: .
J: TRBJ2-3
DNA: TGCAGCCTCGGGGGAGGTACAGATACGCAGTATTTT
CDR3: CSLGGGTDTQYF

length: 17
V: TRBV11-2
size: many
D: .
J: TRBJ1-1
DNA: TGTGCCAGCAGCCCCATTGGGGGACTGCTGATGAACACTGAAGCTTTCTTT
CDR3: CASSPIGGLLMNTEAFF

length: 13
V: TRBV24-1
size: .
D: .
J: TRBJ2-2
DNA: TGTGCCACCACAGGGCGAAATACCGGGGAGCTGTTTTTT
CDR3: CATTGRNTGELFF

length: 13
V: TRBV9
size: few
D: .
J: TRBJ1-1
DNA: TGTGCCAGCAGCGGAACAGGGTTTAGTGAAGCTTTCTTT
CDR3: CASSGTGFSEAFF

length: 15
V: TRBV7-9
size: .
D: .
J: TRBJ2-5
DNA: TGTGCCAGCAGCTTAACCGGGACACAGCGAGGGACCCAGTACTTC
CDR3: CASSLTGTQRGTQYF

length: 13
V: TRBV28
size: few
D: TRBD1
J: TRBJ2-2
DNA: TGTGCCAGCAGACCACAGGGGGCCCGGGAGCTGTTTTTT
CDR3: CASRPQGARELFF

length: 15
V: TRBV28
size: .
D: TRBD1
J: TRBJ2-7
DNA: TGTGCCAGCAGTTCTGGGGGACAGGGGGCCGACGAGCAGTACTTC
CDR3: CASSSGGQGADEQYF